The rows below give T cell receptor beta chains drawn from one sample of a study of T and B cells in COVID-19 patients. One entry per CDR3 protein, called by TCRdb with MiXCR from the multiplex PCR reads. This sample has under 8,500 distinct CDR3 sequences, with over 25% found just once. The sequenced sample was blood. The source is a human donor who had recovered from COVID-19. CDR3s include the opening cysteine and the closing phenylalanine or tryptophan. D genes are given only for firm matches. Clone size, where shown, is once, few, many, or a class for clones that have expanded.

v_call: TRBV13; j_call: TRBJ2-5; d_call: TRBD2; clone_size: .; cdr3_nt: TGTGCCAGCAGCCCACGGGCGGGGGGGATCCAAGAGACCCAGTACTTC; cdr3_aa: CASSPRAGGIQETQYF
v_call: TRBV19; j_call: TRBJ2-4; d_call: .; clone_size: medium-sized; cdr3_nt: TGTGCCAGTAGTAAAACACTAGAGAACATTCAGTACTTC; cdr3_aa: CASSKTLENIQYF
v_call: TRBV6-2/TRBV6-3; j_call: TRBJ2-1; d_call: TRBD2; clone_size: .; cdr3_nt: TGTGCCAGCAGTTACCTTACTAGCGGGGGGGAGCAGTTCTTC; cdr3_aa: CASSYLTSGGEQFF
v_call: TRBV7-2; j_call: TRBJ1-2; d_call: TRBD1; clone_size: .; cdr3_nt: TGTGCCAGCAGCTTAGGACAGGGAAGTGGAGGCTACACCTTC; cdr3_aa: CASSLGQGSGGYTF
v_call: TRBV18; j_call: TRBJ2-7; d_call: .; clone_size: .; cdr3_nt: TGTGCCAGCTCACCGCGGACTAATACACACTACGAGCAGTACTTC; cdr3_aa: CASSPRTNTHYEQYF
v_call: TRBV24-1; j_call: TRBJ1-2; d_call: .; clone_size: once; cdr3_nt: TGTGCCACTAAGGGGTTTGGGGACTATGGCTACACCTTC; cdr3_aa: CATKGFGDYGYTF
v_call: TRBV10-3; j_call: TRBJ2-5; d_call: .; clone_size: .; cdr3_nt: TGTGCCATCAGTGAGGTGGGGTCAGAGACCCAGTACTTC; cdr3_aa: CAISEVGSETQYF
v_call: TRBV19; j_call: TRBJ1-2; d_call: .; clone_size: .; cdr3_nt: TGTGCCAGTAGTATTGTTACAGCGAGTTATGGCTACACCTTC; cdr3_aa: CASSIVTASYGYTF
v_call: TRBV5-1; j_call: TRBJ2-1; d_call: .; clone_size: .; cdr3_nt: TGCGCCAGCAGCTTGGTAGGGGGGTCCTACAATGAGCAGTTCTTC; cdr3_aa: CASSLVGGSYNEQFF
v_call: TRBV6-5; j_call: TRBJ1-5; d_call: .; clone_size: few; cdr3_nt: TGTGCCAGCAGTTTCTCGGGGGCCGGGGCCCAGCATTTT; cdr3_aa: CASSFSGAGAQHF
v_call: TRBV15; j_call: TRBJ1-1; d_call: .; clone_size: .; cdr3_nt: TGTGCCACCAGCTCTTATACCGTTACAGGGACGACTGAAGCTTTCTTT; cdr3_aa: CATSSYTVTGTTEAFF
v_call: TRBV27; j_call: TRBJ1-6; d_call: .; clone_size: .; cdr3_nt: TGTGCCAGCAGAGACCCCTTGCAGGGGAGCTCCTATAATTCACCCCTCCACTTT; cdr3_aa: CASRDPLQGSSYNSPLHF
v_call: TRBV7-2; j_call: TRBJ2-1; d_call: .; clone_size: few; cdr3_nt: TGTGCCAGCAGCTTGGGGCAAACTACACACAATGAGCAGTTCTTC; cdr3_aa: CASSLGQTTHNEQFF
v_call: TRBV20-1; j_call: TRBJ2-6; d_call: .; clone_size: .; cdr3_nt: TGCAGTGCCCCTCCCAGTAATGGGGCCAACGTCCTGACTTTC; cdr3_aa: CSAPPSNGANVLTF
v_call: TRBV13; j_call: TRBJ2-5; d_call: .; clone_size: .; cdr3_nt: TGTGCCAGCAGCTCCACAGTGTTCCAAGAGACCCAGTACTTC; cdr3_aa: CASSSTVFQETQYF
v_call: TRBV10-3; j_call: TRBJ2-7; d_call: .; clone_size: .; cdr3_nt: TGTGCCATCAGTTGGGAATACTCCTACGAGCAGTACTTC; cdr3_aa: CAISWEYSYEQYF
v_call: TRBV18; j_call: TRBJ2-5; d_call: .; clone_size: .; cdr3_nt: TGTGCCAGCTCACGGGGACATCCGGTAGAGACCCAGTACTTC; cdr3_aa: CASSRGHPVETQYF
v_call: TRBV12-3/TRBV12-4; j_call: TRBJ2-1; d_call: TRBD2; clone_size: few; cdr3_nt: TGTGCCAGCACCAGACTAGCCTCGTACAATGAGCAGTTCTTC; cdr3_aa: CASTRLASYNEQFF
v_call: TRBV18; j_call: TRBJ1-3; d_call: .; clone_size: few; cdr3_nt: TGTGCCAGCTCACCCTCGGGCAGCTCTGGAAACACCATATATTTT; cdr3_aa: CASSPSGSSGNTIYF
v_call: TRBV27; j_call: TRBJ2-7; d_call: TRBD2; clone_size: .; cdr3_nt: TGTGCCAGCAGTTTAGTTGGCGGGGGGTACTACGAGCAGTACTTC; cdr3_aa: CASSLVGGGYYEQYF
v_call: TRBV5-1; j_call: TRBJ1-2; d_call: TRBD1; clone_size: once; cdr3_nt: TGCGCCAGCAGCCCTCGGCCGGGACAGGGGTACCATGGCTACACCTTC; cdr3_aa: CASSPRPGQGYHGYTF
v_call: TRBV7-2; j_call: TRBJ1-1; d_call: .; clone_size: .; cdr3_nt: TGTGCCAGCAGCTTAGCGTTCTTAGGGGAGTTGGGCGCTTTCTTT; cdr3_aa: CASSLAFLGELGAFF
v_call: TRBV27; j_call: TRBJ2-3; d_call: .; clone_size: few; cdr3_nt: TGTGCCAGCAGTTTAACCGCGTGGGGCACAGATACGCAGTATTTT; cdr3_aa: CASSLTAWGTDTQYF
v_call: TRBV5-5; j_call: TRBJ1-5; d_call: .; clone_size: few; cdr3_nt: TGTGCCAGCAGCTTGTGGTCGGGTGGGATTCAGCCCCAGCATTTT; cdr3_aa: CASSLWSGGIQPQHF
v_call: TRBV19; j_call: TRBJ1-2; d_call: TRBD1; clone_size: .; cdr3_nt: TGTGCCAGTACTCCCCCGTCGACAGGGGGTATGCGTGGCTACACCTTC; cdr3_aa: CASTPPSTGGMRGYTF
v_call: TRBV29-1; j_call: TRBJ2-3; d_call: .; clone_size: medium-sized; cdr3_nt: TGCAGCGCTGGGGCACAGGGCTACACAGATACGCAGTATTTT; cdr3_aa: CSAGAQGYTDTQYF
v_call: TRBV29-1; j_call: TRBJ1-2; d_call: .; clone_size: medium-sized; cdr3_nt: TGCAGCGTTGAAGGACAGAAGAACGCGAATTATGGCTACACCTTC; cdr3_aa: CSVEGQKNANYGYTF
v_call: TRBV5-5; j_call: TRBJ2-3; d_call: .; clone_size: .; cdr3_nt: TGTGCCAGCAGCTTGTTTGGTGGGAGCACAGGTACGCAGTATTTT; cdr3_aa: CASSLFGGSTGTQYF
v_call: TRBV12-3/TRBV12-4; j_call: TRBJ2-1; d_call: TRBD2; clone_size: .; cdr3_nt: TGTGCCAGCAAACTACTAGCGGGGGGGCCGGGTCGGTACAATGAGCAGTTCTTC; cdr3_aa: CASKLLAGGPGRYNEQFF
v_call: TRBV6-6; j_call: TRBJ1-2; d_call: .; clone_size: few; cdr3_nt: TGTGCCAGCACCGACAACAGGGATTATGGCTACACCTTC; cdr3_aa: CASTDNRDYGYTF
v_call: TRBV20-1; j_call: TRBJ1-5; d_call: .; clone_size: .; cdr3_nt: TGCAGTGCTAGAGGGGGGGGGAATCAGCCCCAGCATTTT; cdr3_aa: CSARGGGNQPQHF
v_call: TRBV28; j_call: TRBJ2-5; d_call: .; clone_size: .; cdr3_nt: TGTGCCAGCAGTTTAGGCAAGGGGGTTAGGGGAGAGACCCAGTACTTC; cdr3_aa: CASSLGKGVRGETQYF
v_call: TRBV6-2/TRBV6-3; j_call: TRBJ2-3; d_call: TRBD1; clone_size: few; cdr3_nt: TGTGCCAGCAGCCGTCGGACAGGTAACGGCACAGATACGCAGTATTTT; cdr3_aa: CASSRRTGNGTDTQYF
v_call: TRBV19; j_call: TRBJ2-3; d_call: .; clone_size: medium-sized; cdr3_nt: TGTGCCAGTAGTACCCCGCGTCAGCCCACCCTGACAGAGAGCACAGATACGCAGTATTTT; cdr3_aa: CASSTPRQPTLTESTDTQYF
v_call: TRBV12-3/TRBV12-4; j_call: TRBJ1-6; d_call: .; clone_size: .; cdr3_nt: TGTGCCAGCAGTTTAGGTTGGGGCTCCTATAATTCACCCCTCCACTTT; cdr3_aa: CASSLGWGSYNSPLHF